These T cell receptor beta chains were read from a single sample in a study of tumor-infiltrating lymphocytes in primary liver carcinoma. TCRdb reprocessed the multiplex PCR reads via MiXCR and lists one record per CDR3 protein. Among under 90,000 distinct CDR3 sequences listed, about three quarters were seen once. The sample consisted of liver tumor tissue from sampling region 1. The source of these receptors is a man between 40 and 49 years old with primary liver carcinoma and hepatitis B virus infection. The CDR3 runs from the conserved cysteine through the conserved F or W.

14	TRBV4-2	TRBJ2-1	CASSQELEGCEQFF
13	TRBV11-2	TRBJ2-1	CASSAERGNEQSF
14	TRBV11-2	TRBJ2-6	CASSQFGGANVLTF
14	TRBV29-1	TRBJ1-2	CSVDRRGIVYDYTF
15	TRBV11-2	TRBJ2-7	CTSSLVAGGPYEKYF
13	TRBV7-9	TRBJ2-7	CASSSTAQDELYF
15	TRBV6-5	TRBJ2-2	CTDSYAGDGTGELFF
15	TRBV29-1	TRBJ2-3	CSIVLVSGSTDTQYF
13	TRBV12-3/TRBV12-4	TRBJ1-1	CASSLAQYTEVFF
13	TRBV20-1	TRBJ2-1	CSRSGPSYNEQFF
16	TRBV11-2	TRBJ2-1	CASSPKSEGLYNDQIF
15	TRBV4-1	TRBJ2-3	CPSSPEDGATDTQYF
14	TRBV5-1	TRBJ1-2	CASSLFGTAYGYTF
14	TRBV27	TRBJ1-2	CASSLQGSNYGYTF
15	TRBV11-2	TRBJ2-1	CASSLDLARVGEQFF
13	TRBV10-3	TRBJ1-6	CTIMQGFESPLHF
13	TRBV11-2	TRBJ2-2	CASSGWSVGEPFF
16	TRBV11-1	TRBJ2-3	CANSLGTSTQTGTQYF
14	TRBV6-1	TRBJ2-1	CARWPRRQYNVQFF
15	TRBV6-1	TRBJ2-1	CAGNVGLAEFDEQFF